Listed here are 27 T cell receptor beta chains from one sample, sequenced in a study of molecular identifiers for immune sequencing clone quantification. Each CDR3 protein is one row after TCRdb ran MiXCR on the PCR reads. This sample has tens of thousands of distinct CDR3 sequences, with about 18% found just once. The sample was naive CD8+ T cells from blood, with Jurkat cell RNA spiked in. The sample's subset: FACS-sorted CD8+CD4-CCR7+CD45RA+ naive T cells. The receptors stem from a human donor in good health. Some libraries in this study had Jurkat cell RNA spiked in.

This clonotype was seen repeatedly, ten times or more. The J gene is TRBJ2-5, the V gene TRBV28, with TRBD2 matching 7 bases. V lost 5 bases and J lost 2; bases outside the gene matches: 20. Germline V gives CDR1 MDHEN, CDR2 SYDVKM. CDR3 length equals 19 residues. In nucleotides, the CDR3 is TGTGCCAGCAGTCCCGCTTGGTTGCGGGAGACGGGGAGGCAAGAGACCCAGTACTTC. Its protein product is CASSPAWLRETGRQETQYF.

This clonotype has just a few counts. This chain links TRBV27 with TRBJ2-2; possibly TRBD2 for D (5 bases). Trimming pared 5 bases from V and 7 bases from J, leaving 11 bases between. The CDR3 has 13 amino acids. The germline V gene has CDR1 MNHEY and CDR2 SMNVEV (reference sequence). CDR3 protein: CASSGTSIGELFF. The DNA for the CDR3 is TGTGCCAGCAGTGGAACTAGTATCGGGGAGCTGTTTTTT.

The chain links TRBV7-2 to TRBJ1-1, with a tentative D call TRBD1 (5 bases). Germline values: CDR1 SGHTA, CDR2 FQGNSA. The CDR3 sequence is 13 residues long. The germline V and J ends were trimmed by 3 bases and 7 bases, with 12 bases remaining between them. The CDR3 coding sequence is TGTGCCAGCAGCTTTAGCCCTGACAGTGAAGCTTTCTTT. It translates to CASSFSPDSEAFF.

The sample holds a few counts of this clonotype. The genes are TRBV29-1 and TRBJ1-3, with unresolved D. Per germline, CDR1 SQVTM and CDR2 ANQGSEA. The CDR3 covers 14 residues. Trimming took off 5 bases at V and 0 bases at J, with 11 bases between the two ends. The CDR3 DNA sequence: TGCAGCGTTACCACCCAGAGCTCTGGAAACACCATATATTTT. It codes for CSVTTQSSGNTIYF.

Comments on this clonotype: This could be a read error, since a much larger clone is one nucleotide away. This chain uses TRBV5-5 with TRBJ1-2, with D possibly TRBD1 on 5 matching bases. CDR3 length equals 13 residues. From germline, CDR1 is SGHKS and CDR2 YYEKEE (reference sequence). V dropped 4 bases and J dropped 4 bases, with 11 bases sitting between them. The CDR3 region is CASSLRDLYGYTF. The DNA for the CDR3 is TGTGCCAGCAGCCTCCGGGACCTCTATGGCTACACCTTC. The full variable domain, in which reference TRBV5-5 and TRBJ1-2 provide the parts outside the CDR3, is DAGVTQSPTHLIKTRGQQVTLRCSPISGHKSVSWYQQVLGQGPQFIFQYYEKEERGRGNFPDRFSARQFPNYSSELNVNALLLGDSALYLCASSLRDLYGYTFGSGTRLTVV.

The table lists this clonotype with many counts. The V and J genes are TRBV18 and TRBJ2-1, with D perhaps matching TRBD2 (5 bases). Germline V gives CDR1 KGHSH, CDR2 LQKENI. Between the trimmed V and J ends, which lost 0 bases and 6 bases, there was a span of 12 bases. The CDR3 totals 15 residues. The CDR3 protein is CASSPPGGLGNEQFF. In nucleotides, the CDR3 is TGTGCCAGCTCACCACCGGGCGGGCTAGGCAATGAGCAGTTCTTC.

This clonotype has a count of ten or more. The chain recombines TRBV6-2 or TRBV6-3 with TRBJ2-7; TRBD1 might be the D (5 bases). Germline CDR1 reads MNHEY; CDR2 reads SVGEGT. The CDR3 length is 11 residues. The V end was cut by 5 bases, the J end by 3 bases, with 5 bases between. The CDR3 loop is CASSTGYEQYF. As DNA, the CDR3 is TGTGCCAGCAGTACAGGCTACGAGCAGTACTTC.

This chain connects TRBV9 to TRBJ2-3, with D perhaps matching TRBD1 or TRBD2 (5 bases each). The CDR3 length is 14 residues. CDR1 is SGDLS, CDR2 YYNGEE, per germline. Trimming shortened V by 0 bases and J by 1 base, and 6 bases separated the two germline ends. The CDR3 DNA sequence: TGTGCCAGCAGCGTAGTGGGGGGCACAGATACGCAGTATTTT. Protein sequence: CASSVVGGTDTQYF.

This clonotype was picked up a small number of times. The J gene is TRBJ2-7, the V gene TRBV4-3; no clear D gene. The CDR3 sequence is 15 residues long. The V end lost 0 bases, the J end lost 2 bases, and 11 bases lay between the germline ends. CDR1 LGHNA and CDR2 YSLEER come from the germline V gene. CDR3 DNA sequence: TGCGCCAGCAGCCAAGATCAGCGCAGAACCTACGAGCAGTACTTC. The encoded protein is CASSQDQRRTYEQYF.

This clonotype was observed at least ten times. The gene calls are TRBV29-1 and TRBJ1-1; maybe TRBD1 (5 bases). The CDR3 consists of 11 residues. V was pared by 5 bases and J by 4 bases, with 8 bases between. From germline, CDR1 is SQVTM and CDR2 ANQGSEA. CDR3 nucleotides: TGCAGCGTTTGGAGGGGCACTGAAGCTTTCTTT. Protein sequence: CSVWRGTEAFF.

This clonotype was seen repeatedly, ten times or more. The CDR3 spells CASKAGTESSYEQYF. CDR3 in DNA: TGTGCCAGCAAAGCAGGGACGGAAAGCTCCTACGAGCAGTACTTC. The V call is TRBV28, the J call TRBJ2-7, with D perhaps being TRBD1 or TRBD2 (5 bases each). Germline assignment: CDR1 MDHEN and CDR2 SYDVKM. The CDR3 has 15 residues. Trimming left V 7 bases short and J 0 bases short, with 16 bases between.

This clonotype was observed at least ten times. The germline gene is not matched at one end of the junction; a read error may be the cause. The rearrangement links TRBV7-7 to TRBJ2-7; either TRBD1 or TRBD2 may supply D (5 bases each). CDR3 size: 13 residues. Germline V gives CDR1 SSHAT, CDR2 FNYEAQ (reference sequence). The CDR3 here is CASSLGVSYEQYF. The CDR3 DNA follows: TGTGCTAGCAGCTTGGGGGTATCCTACGAGCAGTACTTC.

A word on this clonotype: This may stem from a read error, because a much larger clone lies one nucleotide away. The rearrangement uses TRBV4-1 and TRBJ2-7; D is perhaps TRBD2 (6 bases). CDR3 length: 17 amino acids. CDR1 and CDR2 (germline): MGHRA, YSYEKL. The germline V and J ends were trimmed by 0 bases and 2 bases, with 17 bases remaining between them. The CDR3 protein is CASSQDRWRVETYEQYF. As DNA, the CDR3 is TGCGCCAGCAGCCAAGATCGTTGGAGGGTGGAAACCTACGAGCAGTACTTC.

This sequence joins TRBV2 and TRBJ2-7; tentatively, D is TRBD2 (6 bases). Germline CDR1 is SNHLY and CDR2 is FYNNEI. This CDR3 region has 14 residues. The V gene lost 4 bases and the J gene lost 3 bases, with 13 bases spanning the gap. CDR3 DNA: TGTGCCAGCAGTGCGGGGGTAGGTTACTACGAGCAGTACTTC. Translated: CASSAGVGYYEQYF.

The chain uses TRBV2 and TRBJ2-1, with D unresolved. The length of the CDR3 is 15 residues. The V gene's germline CDR1 is SNHLY and CDR2 FYNNEI. With 2 bases removed from V and 4 bases from J, the gap between germline ends came to 12 bases. The CDR3 sequence is CASSESSPTYNEQFF. The CDR3 bases are TGTGCCAGCAGTGAATCGAGCCCGACGTACAATGAGCAGTTCTTC.

The table lists this clonotype with many counts. The chain couples TRBV27 to TRBJ1-5, with a possible D match to TRBD1 (5 bases). The V gene's germline CDR1 is MNHEY and CDR2 SMNVEV (reference sequence). Deletions cut 3 bases from V and 7 bases from J, with 13 bases between. The CDR3 covers 14 residues. The CDR3 loop is CASSLGQGWQPQHF. CDR3 sequence (DNA): TGTGCCAGCAGTTTGGGCCAGGGATGGCAGCCCCAGCATTTT.

In this sample, this clonotype turned up a few times. The chain has TRBV15 and TRBJ2-1; a weak D match, TRBD2 (5 bases). In germline, CDR1 is LNHNV, CDR2 YYDKDF (reference sequence). The CDR3 length is 16 residues. The ends were cut back, 0 bases at V and 4 bases at J, with 13 bases in the middle. Here the CDR3 reads CATSREKRRLYNEQFF. CDR3 coding DNA: TGTGCCACCAGCAGAGAGAAGCGGCGATTATACAATGAGCAGTTCTTC.

This clonotype was counted at least ten times. The chain couples TRBV27 to TRBJ2-2; TRBD2 agrees at 9 bases. J lost 3 bases, V lost 4 bases, and 3 bases had no gene match. There are 15 residues in the CDR3. CDR1 and CDR2 (germline): MNHEY, SMNVEV (reference sequence). The CDR3 region has the DNA TGTGCCAGCAGTTATAGCGGGAGCCACACCGGGGAGCTGTTTTTT. Translating gives CASSYSGSHTGELFF.

This clonotype has ten or more counts. CDR3 nucleotides: TGTGCCAGCAGTTTATGGGGGTACACCGGGGAGCTGTTTTTT. This sequence encodes CASSLWGYTGELFF. The V gene is TRBV27, the J gene TRBJ2-2; D possibly uses TRBD1 or TRBD2 (5 bases each). The CDR3 runs 14 residues. Germline CDR1 reads MNHEY; CDR2 reads SMNVEV (reference sequence). V lost 1 base and J 3 bases, leaving 6 bases between the germline ends.

Points on this clonotype: This may be a read error: a much more frequent sequence differs by one nucleotide. The chain is built from TRBV5-1 and TRBJ2-7; a possible D gene is TRBD1 (5 bases). Germline CDR1 reads SGHRS; CDR2 reads YFSETQ. This CDR3 is 14 amino acids long. The CDR3 sequence is CAGSSGPAQGEQYF. The CDR3 DNA reads as TGCGCCGGCAGCTCAGGGCCCGCCCAGGGCGAGCAGTACTTC.

This clonotype was observed many times. The V call is TRBV27, the J call TRBJ2-1; D is ambiguous. CDR1 and CDR2 from the germline V gene are MNHEY and SMNVEV (reference sequence). The V and J ends lost 1 base and 7 bases respectively, with 5 bases between them. This CDR3 has 12 residues. The CDR3 DNA sequence: TGTGCCAGCAGTTTATTGGGGAATGAGCAGTTCTTC. The encoded protein is CASSLLGNEQFF.

This clonotype was picked up many times. The chain couples TRBV14 to TRBJ2-7; D is ambiguous. The V end lost 1 base, the J end lost 2 bases, and 9 bases lay between the germline ends. CDR3 length: 14 residues. Germline CDR1 reads SGHDN; CDR2 reads FVKESK. The CDR3 is CASSQGPLPYEQYF. CDR3 bases: TGTGCCAGCAGCCAAGGACCACTCCCCTACGAGCAGTACTTC.

The table lists this clonotype with many counts. The CDR3 loop reads CASSLTTGVGANVLTF. CDR3 nucleotides: TGTGCCAGCAGCTTAACAACAGGTGTTGGGGCCAACGTCCTGACTTTC. The rearrangement links TRBV7-9 to TRBJ2-6; TRBD1 might be the D (5 bases). The CDR3 covers 16 residues. CDR1 and CDR2 from the germline V gene are SEHNR and FQNEAQ (reference sequence). The V end lost 2 bases, the J end lost 3 bases, and 11 bases lay between the germline ends.

This clonotype was seen repeatedly, ten times or more. The chain is built from TRBV19 and TRBJ2-7, with no clear D. The CDR3 contains 12 residues. The germline V gene has CDR1 LNHDA and CDR2 SQIVND (reference sequence). V was shortened by 9 bases and J by 2 bases, with 11 bases between the two germline ends. In DNA form, the CDR3 reads TGTGCCAGAGAGGAAAAGACCTACGAGCAGTACTTC. This encodes CAREEKTYEQYF.

This clonotype was observed a handful of times. The CDR3 does not end in the conserved phenylalanine or tryptophan, so this is likely a read error. The DNA is left out, because the CDR3 cannot be placed on it with certainty; the CDR3 is given as TCRdb lists it. The V gene is TRBV4-2, the J gene TRBJ2-7; no check of the table's D call, TRBD2, against the DNA was made. The germline gives CDR1 LGHNA, CDR2 YNFKEQ. Termini included, the CDR3 measures 12 amino acids. The CDR3 sequence is CASSQGRTSGTG.

This clonotype appeared a few times. The chain links TRBV19 to TRBJ1-1; D not resolved. The ends were cut back, 3 bases at V and 7 bases at J, with 9 bases in the middle. The germline gives CDR1 LNHDA, CDR2 SQIVND (reference sequence). This CDR3 spans 12 amino acids. Written as DNA, the CDR3 is TGTGCCAGTAGTATTCCCCCAAGTGAAGCTTTCTTT. This codes for CASSIPPSEAFF.

Of note for this clonotype: This clone may be a read error of a much larger clone one base away. The CDR3 ends on some other residue instead of the conserved phenylalanine or tryptophan, so this is likely a read error. DNA for the CDR3: TGCAGTGTTCGTCCGGGACTAGGTTACAATGAGCAGTTCATC. It yields the protein CSVRPGLGYNEQFI. V usage is TRBV20-1 and J usage is TRBJ2-1, with 8 bases identical to TRBD2. Germline CDR1 and CDR2: DFQATT and SNEGSKA (reference sequence). The V gene end was trimmed by 7 bases and the J gene end by 4 bases; junction bases not matched to a gene: 9. This CDR3 has 14 residues.